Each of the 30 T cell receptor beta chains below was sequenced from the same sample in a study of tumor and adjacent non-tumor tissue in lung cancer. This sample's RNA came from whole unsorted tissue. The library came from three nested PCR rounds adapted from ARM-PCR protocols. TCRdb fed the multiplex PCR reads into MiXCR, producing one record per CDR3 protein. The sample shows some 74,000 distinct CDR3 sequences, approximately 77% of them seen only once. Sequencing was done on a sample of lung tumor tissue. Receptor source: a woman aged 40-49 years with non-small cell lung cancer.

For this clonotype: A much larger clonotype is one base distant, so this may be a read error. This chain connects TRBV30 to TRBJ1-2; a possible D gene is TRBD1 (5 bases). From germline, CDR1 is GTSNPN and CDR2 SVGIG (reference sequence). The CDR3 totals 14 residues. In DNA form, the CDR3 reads TGTGCCTGGACCCCAGGGAGTGGGGGGTATGACTACACCTTC. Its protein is CAWTPGSGGYDYTF.

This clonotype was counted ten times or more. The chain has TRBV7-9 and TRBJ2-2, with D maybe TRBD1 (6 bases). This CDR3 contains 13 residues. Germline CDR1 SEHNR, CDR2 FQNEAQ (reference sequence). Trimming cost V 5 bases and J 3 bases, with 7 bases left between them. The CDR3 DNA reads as TGTGCCAGCAGCCAGGGGTACACCGGGGAGCTGTTTTTT. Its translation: CASSQGYTGELFF.

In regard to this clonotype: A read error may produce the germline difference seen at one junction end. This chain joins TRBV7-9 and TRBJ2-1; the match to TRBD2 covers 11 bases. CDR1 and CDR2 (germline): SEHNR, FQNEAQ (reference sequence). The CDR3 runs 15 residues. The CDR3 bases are TGTGCAAGCAGCTTTACTAGCGGGAGAGACAATGATCAGTTCTTC. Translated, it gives CASSFTSGRDNDQFF.

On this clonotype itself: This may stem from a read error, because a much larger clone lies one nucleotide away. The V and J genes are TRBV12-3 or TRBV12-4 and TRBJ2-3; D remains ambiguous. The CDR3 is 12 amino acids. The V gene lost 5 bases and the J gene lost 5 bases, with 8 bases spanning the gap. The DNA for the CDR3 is TGTGCCAGCAGTCTTCAGGTAGATACGCAGTATTTT. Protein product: CASSLQVDTQYF.

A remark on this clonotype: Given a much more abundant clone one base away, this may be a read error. The DNA for the CDR3 is TGTGCCACCATGGCCGGGGACCAAGAGACCCAGTACTTC. It is translated as CATMAGDQETQYF. The chain couples TRBV24-1 to TRBJ2-5; D might be TRBD2 (5 bases). This CDR3 spans 13 amino acids. V lost 8 bases, J lost 0 bases, and 9 bases lay in between. CDR1 is KGHDR and CDR2 is SFDVKD in the germline V gene.

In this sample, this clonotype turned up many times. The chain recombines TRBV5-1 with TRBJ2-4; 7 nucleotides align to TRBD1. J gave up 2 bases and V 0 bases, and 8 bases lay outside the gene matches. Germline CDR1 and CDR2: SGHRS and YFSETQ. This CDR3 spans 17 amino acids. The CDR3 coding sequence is TGCGCCAGCAGCTTGGACAGGGGTGGCGGATCCAAAAACATTCAGTACTTC. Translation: CASSLDRGGGSKNIQYF. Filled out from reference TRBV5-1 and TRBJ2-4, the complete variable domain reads KAGVTQTPRYLIKTRGQQVTLSCSPISGHRSVSWYQQTPGQGLQFLFEYFSETQRNKGNFPGRFSGRQFSNSRSEMNVSTLELGDSALYLCASSLDRGGGSKNIQYFGAGTRLSVL.

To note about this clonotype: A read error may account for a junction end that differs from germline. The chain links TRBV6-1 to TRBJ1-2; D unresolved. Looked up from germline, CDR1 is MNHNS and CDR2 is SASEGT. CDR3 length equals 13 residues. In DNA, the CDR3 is TGTGCCAGCAGTCCACTCGATAACTCTGGCTACACCTTC. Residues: CASSPLDNSGYTF.

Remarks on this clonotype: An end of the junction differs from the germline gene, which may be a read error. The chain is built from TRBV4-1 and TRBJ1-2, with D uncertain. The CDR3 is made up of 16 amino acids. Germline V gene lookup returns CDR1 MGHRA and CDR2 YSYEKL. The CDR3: CANSHPPRGFVYGYTF. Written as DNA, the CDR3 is TGCGCCAACAGCCACCCTCCCCGAGGTTTCGTCTATGGTTACACCTTC.

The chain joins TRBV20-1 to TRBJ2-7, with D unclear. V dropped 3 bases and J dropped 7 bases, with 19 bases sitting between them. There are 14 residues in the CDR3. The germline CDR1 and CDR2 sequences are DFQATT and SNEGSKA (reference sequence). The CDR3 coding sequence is TGCAGTGCTAGTGCCTGGCAGAGGAACTATGAGCAGTACTTC. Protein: CSASAWQRNYEQYF.

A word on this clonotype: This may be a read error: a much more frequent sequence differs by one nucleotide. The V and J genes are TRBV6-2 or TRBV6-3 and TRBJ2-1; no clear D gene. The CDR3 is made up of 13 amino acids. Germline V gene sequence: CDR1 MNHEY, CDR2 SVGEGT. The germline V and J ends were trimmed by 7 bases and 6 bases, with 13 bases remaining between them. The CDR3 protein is CASTQTWVNEQFF. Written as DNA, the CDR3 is TGTGCCAGCACCCAGACATGGGTCAATGAGCAGTTCTTC.

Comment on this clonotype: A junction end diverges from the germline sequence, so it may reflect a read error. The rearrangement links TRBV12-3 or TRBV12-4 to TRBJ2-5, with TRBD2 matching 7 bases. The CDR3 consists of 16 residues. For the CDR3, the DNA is TGTGCCACCAGTTTAGGGCTAGCGGTCGGGTGGGAAACCCAGTACTTC. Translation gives CATSLGLAVGWETQYF.

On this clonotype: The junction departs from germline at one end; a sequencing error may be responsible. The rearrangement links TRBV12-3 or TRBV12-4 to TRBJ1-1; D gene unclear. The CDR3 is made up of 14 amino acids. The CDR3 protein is CASSRPGKNTEVFF. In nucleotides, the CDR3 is TGTGCCAGCAGCCGCCCCGGGAAAAACACAGAAGTTTTCTTT.

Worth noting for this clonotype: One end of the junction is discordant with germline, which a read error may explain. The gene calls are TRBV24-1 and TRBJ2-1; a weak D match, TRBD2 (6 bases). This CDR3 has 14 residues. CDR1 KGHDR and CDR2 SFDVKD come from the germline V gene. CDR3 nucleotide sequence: TGTGCCACCAGTAGGGGACGGGGGTGGAATGATCAGTTCTTC. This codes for CATSRGRGWNDQFF.

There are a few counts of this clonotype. CDR3 DNA sequence: TGCAGTGCTAGAGATCCGGGGCGGGGGATAAGCAATGAGCAGTTCTTC. Protein sequence: CSARDPGRGISNEQFF. The chain links TRBV20-1 to TRBJ2-1; TRBD2 aligns across 7 bases. The CDR3 totals 16 residues. The trim removed 0 bases at V and 6 bases at J, leaving 11 bases unmatched. In germline, CDR1 is DFQATT, CDR2 SNEGSKA (reference sequence).

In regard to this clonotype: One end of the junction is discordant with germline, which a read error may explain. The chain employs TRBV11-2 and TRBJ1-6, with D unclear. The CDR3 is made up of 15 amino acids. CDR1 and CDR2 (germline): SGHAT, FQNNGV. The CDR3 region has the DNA TGTGCCAGTAGCTTAACCGCGGGGAATAATTCACCCCTCCACTTT. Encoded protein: CASSLTAGNNSPLHF. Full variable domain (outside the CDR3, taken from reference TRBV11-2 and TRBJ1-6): EAGVAQSPRYKIIEKRQSVAFWCNPISGHATLYWYQQILGQGPKLLIQFQNNGVVDDSQLPKDRFSAERLKGVDSTLKIQPAKLEDSAVYLCASSLTAGNNSPLHFGNGTRLTVT.

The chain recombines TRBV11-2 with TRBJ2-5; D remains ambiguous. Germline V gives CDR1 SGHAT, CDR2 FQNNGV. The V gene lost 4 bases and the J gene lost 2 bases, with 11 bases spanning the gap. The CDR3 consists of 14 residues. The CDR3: CASSYIGPQETQYF. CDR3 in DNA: TGTGCCAGCAGCTATATTGGGCCGCAAGAGACCCAGTACTTC.

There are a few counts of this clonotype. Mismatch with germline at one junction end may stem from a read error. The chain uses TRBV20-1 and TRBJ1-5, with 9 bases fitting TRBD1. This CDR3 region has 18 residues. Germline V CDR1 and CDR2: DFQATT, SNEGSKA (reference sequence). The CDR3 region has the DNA TGCAGTGCTAGAGGGCGTACAGGGGGCCTGTCCCTGTATCAGTCCCAGCATTTT. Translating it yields CSARGRTGGLSLYQSQHF.

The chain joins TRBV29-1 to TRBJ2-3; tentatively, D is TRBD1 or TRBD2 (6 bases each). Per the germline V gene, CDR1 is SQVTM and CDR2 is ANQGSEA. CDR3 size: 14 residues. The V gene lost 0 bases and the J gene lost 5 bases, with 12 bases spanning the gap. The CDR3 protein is CSVEDSGARDTQYF. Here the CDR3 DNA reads TGCAGCGTTGAAGATTCGGGGGCCAGAGATACGCAGTATTTT.

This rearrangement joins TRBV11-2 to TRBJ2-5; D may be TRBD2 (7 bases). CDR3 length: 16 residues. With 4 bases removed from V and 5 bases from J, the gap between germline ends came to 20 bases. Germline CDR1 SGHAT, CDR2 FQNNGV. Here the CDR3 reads CASSYQGGGARETQYF. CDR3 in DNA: TGTGCCAGCAGCTACCAAGGAGGGGGGGCCCGCGAGACCCAGTACTTC.

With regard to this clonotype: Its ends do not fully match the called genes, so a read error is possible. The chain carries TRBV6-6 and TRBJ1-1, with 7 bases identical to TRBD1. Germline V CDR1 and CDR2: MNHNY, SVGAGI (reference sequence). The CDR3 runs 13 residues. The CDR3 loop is CASSYGTAPEALF. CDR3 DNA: TGTGCTAGCAGTTACGGGACAGCTCCTGAAGCTCTCTTT.

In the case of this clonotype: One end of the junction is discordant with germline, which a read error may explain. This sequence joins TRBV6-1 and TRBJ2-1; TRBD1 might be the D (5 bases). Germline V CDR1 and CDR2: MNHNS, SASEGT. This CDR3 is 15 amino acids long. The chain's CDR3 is CASGEQETSYNKQFF. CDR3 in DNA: TGTGCCAGCGGTGAACAGGAAACCTCCTACAATAAGCAGTTCTTC.

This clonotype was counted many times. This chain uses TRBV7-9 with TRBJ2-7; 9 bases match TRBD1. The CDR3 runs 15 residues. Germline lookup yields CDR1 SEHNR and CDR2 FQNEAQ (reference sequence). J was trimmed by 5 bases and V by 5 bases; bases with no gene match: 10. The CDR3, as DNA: TGTGCCAGCAGCCCAGGGACAGGGCCCAGGGACGAGCAGTACTTC. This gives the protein CASSPGTGPRDEQYF. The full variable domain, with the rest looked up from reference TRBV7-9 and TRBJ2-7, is DTGVSQNPRHKITKRGQNVTFRCDPISEHNRLYWYRQTLGQGPEFLTYFQNEAQLEKSRLLSDRFSAERPKGSFSTLEIQRTEQGDSAMYLCASSPGTGPRDEQYFGPGTRLTVT.

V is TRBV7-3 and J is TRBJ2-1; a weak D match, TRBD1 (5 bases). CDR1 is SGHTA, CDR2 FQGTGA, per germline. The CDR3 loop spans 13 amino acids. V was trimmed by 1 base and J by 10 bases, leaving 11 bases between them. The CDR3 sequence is CASSLSRDREQFF. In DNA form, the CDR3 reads TGTGCCAGCAGCTTAAGCCGTGACAGAGAGCAGTTCTTC.

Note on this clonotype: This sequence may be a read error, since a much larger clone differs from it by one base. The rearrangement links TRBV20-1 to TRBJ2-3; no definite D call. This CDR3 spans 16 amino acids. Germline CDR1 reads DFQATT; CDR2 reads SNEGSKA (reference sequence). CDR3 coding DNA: TGCAGTGCCCTCCCGACAACCCGAAAACTCACAGATAAGCAGTATTTT. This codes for CSALPTTRKLTDKQYF.

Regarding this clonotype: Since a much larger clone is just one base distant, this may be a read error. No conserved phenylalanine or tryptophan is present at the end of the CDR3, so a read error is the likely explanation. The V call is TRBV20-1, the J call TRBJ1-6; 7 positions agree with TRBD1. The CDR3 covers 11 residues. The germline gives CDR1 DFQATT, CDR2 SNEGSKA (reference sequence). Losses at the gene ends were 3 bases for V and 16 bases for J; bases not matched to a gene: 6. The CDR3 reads CSAREGQALHI. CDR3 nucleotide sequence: TGCAGTGCTAGGGAAGGACAGGCTCTCCACATT.

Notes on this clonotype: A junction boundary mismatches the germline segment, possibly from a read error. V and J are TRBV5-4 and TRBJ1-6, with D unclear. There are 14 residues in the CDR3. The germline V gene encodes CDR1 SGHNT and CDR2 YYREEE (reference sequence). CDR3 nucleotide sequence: TGTGCCAGCAGCCCCGGCTTGGCGTTCTCACCCCTCCTCTTT. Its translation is CASSPGLAFSPLLF. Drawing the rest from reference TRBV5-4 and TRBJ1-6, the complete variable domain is ETGVTQSPTHLIKTRGQQVTLRCSSQSGHNTVSWYQQALGQGPQFIFQYYREEENGRGNFPPRFSGLQFPNYSSELNVNALELDDSALYLCASSPGLAFSPLLFGNGTRLTVT.

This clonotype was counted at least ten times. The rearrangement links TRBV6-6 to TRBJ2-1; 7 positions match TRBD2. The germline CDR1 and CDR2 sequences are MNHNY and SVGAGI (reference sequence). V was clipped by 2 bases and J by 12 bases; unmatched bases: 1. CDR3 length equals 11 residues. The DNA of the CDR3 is TGTGCCAGCAGTTACGGGAGGGGGCAGTTCTTC. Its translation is CASSYGRGQFF.

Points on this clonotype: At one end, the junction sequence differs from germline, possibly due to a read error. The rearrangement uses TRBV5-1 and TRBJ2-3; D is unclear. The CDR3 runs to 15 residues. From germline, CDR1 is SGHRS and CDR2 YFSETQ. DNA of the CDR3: TGCGCCAACAGCTTGGAACCAAGTGGGACAGATACGCAGTATTTT. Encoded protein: CANSLEPSGTDTQYF.

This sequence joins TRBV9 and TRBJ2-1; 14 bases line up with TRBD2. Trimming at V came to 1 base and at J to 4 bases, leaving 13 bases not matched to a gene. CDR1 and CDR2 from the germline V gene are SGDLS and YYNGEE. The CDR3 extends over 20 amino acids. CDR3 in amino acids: CASSVQTSGGAPSTYNEQFF. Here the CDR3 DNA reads TGTGCCAGCAGCGTACAGACTAGCGGGGGGGCCCCGTCGACGTACAATGAGCAGTTCTTC.

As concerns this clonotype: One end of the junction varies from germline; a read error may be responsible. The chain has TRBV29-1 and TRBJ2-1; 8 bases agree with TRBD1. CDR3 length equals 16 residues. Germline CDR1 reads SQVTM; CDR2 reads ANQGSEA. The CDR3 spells CSVQRQGLVLYNEQLF. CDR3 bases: TGTAGCGTTCAAAGACAGGGGTTAGTCCTCTATAATGAGCAGCTCTTC.